Listed below are T cell receptor beta chains from one sample, sequenced in a study of T cell repertoires in cytomegalovirus infection. TCRdb independently ran MiXCR on the reads; one entry per CDR3 protein. The table has under 300,000 distinct CDR3 sequences, 12% seen once. The source material was PBMCs. Source of these receptors: a human donor in good health (CMV status not recorded). Some clones in this sample may be carry-over from other donors' samples. CDR3s leave out the opening cysteine and the closing phenylalanine or tryptophan.

J gene,V gene,CDR3 protein
TRBJ2-3,TRBV5-1,ASSSSGGPSTDTQY
TRBJ2-2,TRBV19,ATRQGASTGELF
TRBJ1-1,TRBV29-1,SVEERQRGPEAF
TRBJ1-2,TRBV6-5,ASSEGRRIRDGYT
TRBJ2-1,TRBV20-1,SALHRDRVYNEQF
TRBJ2-5,TRBV11-2,ASSRTSGGVSQETQY
TRBJ2-2,TRBV19,ASSILGGGATGELF
TRBJ2-7,TRBV7-2,ASSRTVYEQY
TRBJ1-1,TRBV5-5,ASSPRGGGGTEAF
TRBJ2-3,TRBV7-2,ASIPNGGVRSTDTQY
TRBJ2-5,TRBV12-3/TRBV12-4,ASSRGKETQY